This T cell receptor (beta chain) appears in the sequencing data of a study of cytomegalovirus exposure and HLA in healthy donors (TCRdb year 2017). Regarding the study in general: According to an earlier analysis of a few hundred of the donors, 150 million to 200 million T cells yielded roughly 110 million unique TCR beta sequences and more than 250 Gb of sequence data. Alongside the repertoire data, information on donor age, sex, ethnicity and CMV serostatus was compiled. About 300 gigabases of sequencing data and approximately 85 million unique TCR sequences were included in an early release covering about 620 HLA-typed donors. The aim of the study was to test whether cataloging public T cell receptors could identify signatures of past pathogen exposure. An earlier analysis of some 600 of the donors applied high-throughput TCR beta sequencing to assess whether each TCR beta V gene segment acted as functional or pseudogenic. Rather than drawing on any new phenotypic data, the later analysis identified candidate immune exposures from TCR beta sequences and the way those sequences occurred across donors. The genetic ancestry cluster associated with self-reported Caucasian donors included about 84% of the 300 to 400 genotyped donors. Genome-wide SNP genotypes for about 65% of the roughly 700 donors were used in a later genetic analysis, which treated that subset as a discovery cohort. The study combined high-throughput TCR immunosequencing, statistical association of individual TCRs with disease status, and machine learning to predict cytomegalovirus infection status. A handful of DR-DQ haplotypes were handled as single units for association and clustering because linkage in the cohort was strong. Among under 450 genotyped donors of the cohort, an average of 235,054 unique TCR beta nucleotide sequences were sequenced per donor, roughly 20% of them non-productive. The number of typed donors differed by locus: 629-630 for A, B, C, DRB1 and DQB1; approximately 530 for DQA1; roughly 600 for DPA1; and some 470 for DPB1. In a later analysis, previously published TCR beta repertoires from 500 to 750 donors were re-analyzed and high-resolution HLA genotyping was added so that TCR occurrence patterns could be studied. Every repertoire in the discovery cohort had been generated on one and the same sequencing platform. In addition to the first cohort of roughly 670 subjects, a separate validation cohort of under 150 different subjects was used. Class I and class II HLA loci were covered by the typing at four-digit resolution. Using immunosequencing, the study profiled T cell repertoires from fewer than 850 subjects and related those repertoires to cytomegalovirus serostatus. What the study reported, not specific to this receptor: Compared with the roughly 670-donor mean, donors in an Asian-associated ancestry cluster had fewer N-insertions in productive TCRs, according to a later genetic analysis. According to a later analysis, TCR association rates differed among HLA loci, with DRB1 alleles showing the most associated TCRs and HLA-C alleles showing the fewest. In a later analysis, HLA-associated TCR beta chains showed more clonal expansion and lower generation probabilities than non-associated chains that were equally common. In vitro tests confirmed that a few of the cytomegalovirus-associated TCR beta chains recognize cytomegalovirus antigens. Most CMV-associated TCR beta chains appeared to be HLA-restricted in a later analysis, and the HLA associations seemed to be driven largely by CMV exposure. Because HLA typing was missing for some donors at each locus, association tests included only the typed subset. A group of highly shared sequence variants was considered likely to be a technical artifact of the sequencing pipeline. When HLA alleles, especially DR and DQ, strongly co-occurred, TCR associations were difficult to assign to individual alleles. The earlier analysis of approximately 590 of the donors excluded fewer than 20 rarely observed V segments, including chromosome 9 orphons, because counts were too low. Correlated functional status among segregating V segments might reflect linkage disequilibrium, but an unknown experimental factor could not be ruled out. Presence/absence analyses assumed roughly uniform sequencing depth across donors, an assumption that may not hold. V-gene and J-gene trimming of TCR beta chains was associated with a missense DCLRE1C variant in a later genetic analysis, and the association was replicated in an independent cohort. The only immune exposure information available for the cohort was CMV serostatus. Cytomegalovirus status was reported to be diagnosed by the classifier with high specificity and sensitivity in both the original and validation cohorts. It was suggested by the authors that the approach could potentially be generalized to other disease states and immunological phenotypes. Across donors, most TCR sequences were observed very rarely, whereas some public TCRs were present in many individuals. In an earlier analysis of approximately 590 of the donors, most TCR beta V segments appeared in productive rearrangements about 87% or about 30% of the time, broadly matching IMGT annotations. A total of about 150 TCR beta chains were listed by the study as associated with cytomegalovirus. A later analysis reported that several top co-occurrence clusters appeared linked to parvovirus B19, influenza, CMV and Epstein-Barr virus. In a later analysis, around 15,000 TCR beta sequences were associated with specific HLA alleles at a false discovery rate of 0.05. In this cohort, only TCR beta chains were sequenced, and detectable features were limited by the absence of alpha or paired-chain data. Because the 87-base-pair reads could not distinguish some IMGT-functional V segments, including TRBV6-2 and TRBV6-3, those segments were excluded. A further reported finding was that TCR beta sequences accurately predicted the HLA-A and HLA-B alleles for most subjects in the first cohort.

About this clone: The specificity of this receptor is unknown. Qualities for individual bases were not recorded, and no much larger clone is one base off.

V loses 5 bases at its end and J loses 4 bases; junction bases beyond the gene matches: 6. Looking up the germline V gene yields CDR1 SGHNT and CDR2 YENEEA. Including cysteine and phenylalanine, the CDR3 has 14 amino acids. Solely the CDR3 DNA is kept, with 42 bases framed from the first base. In total, 600 or so healthy bone marrow donors made up the cohort. All cohort members were sampled while nominally healthy, although unrecorded immune exposures were likely present. The donor was CMV seronegative and belonged to the group of roughly 330 seronegative cohort members. Every donor gave a peripheral blood sample, and the peripheral blood mononuclear cells from that sample were used for TCR beta sequencing. The Qiagen DNeasy Blood Extraction Kit was used to extract genomic DNA from the blood cell samples. The receptor library was made with the immunoSEQ multiplex PCR assay. For the multiplex PCR, a mixture combining 60 forward primers for TCR Vbeta segments and 13 reverse primers for TCR Jbeta segments was used. The CDR3 region of rearranged TCR beta genes was amplified from genomic DNA by a multiplex PCR assay. Amplified TCR beta libraries were sequenced as 87-base-pair reads on the Illumina HiSeq System. Concerning the study's data processing: A later analysis tallied around 80 million unique TCR beta chains across the 640 or so repertoires, and some 12 million of those chains were shared by two or more donors. A nearest-neighbor algorithm error-corrected the raw reads and collapsed the reads into unique sequences, merging closely related sequences to remove PCR and sequencing errors. V, D and J gene segments were assigned by aligning CDR3 sequences to IMGT reference sequences. For a sequence to be retained, at least a six-nucleotide match to both a V gene segment and a J gene segment was required. Rearrangements were called productive when the CDR3 lacked stop codons and stayed in frame with V and J; all others were non-productive. CDR3 was defined according to IMGT convention as the region running from the second conserved V-encoded cysteine to the conserved J-encoded phenylalanine. Sequences without an unambiguous match to a single V gene segment were excluded from the earlier analysis of about 630 of the donors. An earlier analysis of a few hundred of the donors classified V segments as functional when productive rearrangements were above 56.7% and as segregating when the standard deviation between donors was above 5%. A statistical classification framework was developed to diagnose cytomegalovirus status using the catalog of TCR beta chain sequences. V and J gene assignment, in a later analysis, came from comparing TCR nucleotide sequences with IMGT/GENE-DB human TR gene sequences. The TCRdist pipeline was used in a later analysis to assign CDR3 sequences and most-parsimonious VDJ recombination scenarios. In a later analysis, each TCR beta chain was defined by its CDR3 amino acid sequence together with its V-gene family, and reads lacking a unique V-gene family were excluded. A later analysis removed nearly 600 highly shared, low-generation-probability nucleotide sequences to deal with suspected cross-contamination and a sequencing artifact. In a later analysis, a clonal expansion index for each public chain was calculated from normalized within-repertoire ranks of inferred template counts. In a later analysis, generation probabilities were computed with a VDJ recombination model fitted to out-of-frame rearrangements, and the resulting probabilities were checked against IGoR. Hypergeometric tests were used in a later analysis to score TCR-TCR, TCR-HLA and TCR-CMV co-occurrence, with a repertoire-size bias correction applied to the TCR pairs. A later analysis estimated false discovery rates by permuting HLA or CMV assignments 20 times. A later analysis grouped co-occurring TCRs with DBSCAN, adding TCRdist sequence similarity when clustering within HLA-allele-positive subsets. Repertoires with fewer than 30,000 or more than 120,000 public chains were left out of co-occurrence clustering, as were five repertoires with anomalous nucleotide sharing. TCRdb stores this immuneACCESS table with in-frame sequences only. Part of the clones is absent; in the studies checked, under half of the shortfall reflects unresolved V genes, and no reason is known for the rest. V and J calls and clone size are those listed in that table; D and trimming were worked out from the DNA. A total of around 61,000 clones appear in this sample, approximately 80% of them only once. The ten largest clones represent around 1.8% of the sample.

The V gene is TRBV11-3 and the J gene is TRBJ2-5, and TRBD1 aligns with 8 junction nucleotides. Sequences were obtained from PBMCs. The clonotype originates from a man in his forties or fifties in good health and CMV-seronegative. The encoded CDR3 is CASSSAGGPETQYF. In nucleotides, the sequence is TGTGCCAGCAGCAGCGCAGGGGGCCCAGAGACCCAGTACTTC.